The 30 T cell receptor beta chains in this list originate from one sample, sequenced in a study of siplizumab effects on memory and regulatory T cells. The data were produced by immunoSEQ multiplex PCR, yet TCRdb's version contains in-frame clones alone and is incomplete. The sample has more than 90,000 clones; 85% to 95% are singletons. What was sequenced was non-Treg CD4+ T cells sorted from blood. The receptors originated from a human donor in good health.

The CDR3 spells CASSQPWTASYEQYF. CDR3 coding DNA: TGCGCCAGCAGCCAACCCTGGACAGCCTCCTACGAGCAGTACTTC. The chain couples TRBV4-1 to TRBJ2-7; maybe TRBD1 (6 bases). The CDR3 loop spans 15 amino acids. From germline, CDR1 is MGHRA and CDR2 YSYEKL. V lost 2 bases and J 0 bases, leaving 11 bases between the germline ends.

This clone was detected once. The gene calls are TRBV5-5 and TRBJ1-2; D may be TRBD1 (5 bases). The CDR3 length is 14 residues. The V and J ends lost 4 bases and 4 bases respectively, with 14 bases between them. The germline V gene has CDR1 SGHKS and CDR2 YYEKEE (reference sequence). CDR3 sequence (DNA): TGTGCCAGCAGCACCGGGACGGGGACCTATGGCTACACCTTC. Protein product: CASSTGTGTYGYTF.

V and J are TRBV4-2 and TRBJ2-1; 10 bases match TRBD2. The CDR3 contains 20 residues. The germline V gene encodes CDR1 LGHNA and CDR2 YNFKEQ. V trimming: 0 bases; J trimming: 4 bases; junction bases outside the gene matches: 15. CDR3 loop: CASSQDLRSGRASGYNEQFF. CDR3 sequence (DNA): TGTGCCAGCAGCCAAGATTTGAGAAGCGGGAGGGCCTCGGGTTACAATGAGCAGTTCTTC.

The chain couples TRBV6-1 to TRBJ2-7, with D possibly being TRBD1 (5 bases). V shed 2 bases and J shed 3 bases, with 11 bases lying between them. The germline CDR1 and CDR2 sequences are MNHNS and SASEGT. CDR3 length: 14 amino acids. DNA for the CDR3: TGTGCCAGCAGTGAATTTGGGGCGGACTACGAGCAGTACTTC. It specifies CASSEFGADYEQYF.

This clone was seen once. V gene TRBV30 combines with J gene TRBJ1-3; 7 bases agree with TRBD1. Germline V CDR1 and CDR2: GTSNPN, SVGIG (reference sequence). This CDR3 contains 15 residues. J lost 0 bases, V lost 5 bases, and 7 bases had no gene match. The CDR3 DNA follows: TGTGCCTGGCGAGAGGACAGGCTCTCTGGAAACACCATATATTTT. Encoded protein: CAWREDRLSGNTIYF.

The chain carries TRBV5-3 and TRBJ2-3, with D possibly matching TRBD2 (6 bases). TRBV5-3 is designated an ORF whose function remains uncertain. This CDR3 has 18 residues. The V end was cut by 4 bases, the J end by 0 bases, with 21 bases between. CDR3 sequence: CARSRERIGRRSTDTQYF. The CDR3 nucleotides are TGTGCCAGAAGCCGGGAGAGAATAGGGCGCAGAAGCACAGATACGCAGTATTTT.

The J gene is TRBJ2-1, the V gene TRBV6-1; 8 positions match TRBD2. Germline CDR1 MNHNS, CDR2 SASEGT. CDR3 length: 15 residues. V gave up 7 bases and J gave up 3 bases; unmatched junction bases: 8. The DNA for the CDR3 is TGTGCCAGCATCCCCAGGCGGGAGGTCTACAATGAGCAGTTCTTC. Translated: CASIPRREVYNEQFF.

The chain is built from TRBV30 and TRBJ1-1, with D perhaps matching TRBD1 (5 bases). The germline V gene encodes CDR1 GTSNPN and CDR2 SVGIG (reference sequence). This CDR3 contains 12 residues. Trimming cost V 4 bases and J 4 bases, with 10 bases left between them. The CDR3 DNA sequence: TGTGCCTGGACTCCCAGGGCCACTGAAGCTTTCTTT. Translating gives CAWTPRATEAFF.

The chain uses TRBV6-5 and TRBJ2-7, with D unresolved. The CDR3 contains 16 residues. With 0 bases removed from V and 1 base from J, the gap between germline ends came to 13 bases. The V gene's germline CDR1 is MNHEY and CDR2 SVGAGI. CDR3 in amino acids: CASSYSTGQMSYEQYF. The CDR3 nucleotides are TGTGCCAGCAGTTACTCGACGGGCCAGATGTCCTACGAGCAGTACTTC.

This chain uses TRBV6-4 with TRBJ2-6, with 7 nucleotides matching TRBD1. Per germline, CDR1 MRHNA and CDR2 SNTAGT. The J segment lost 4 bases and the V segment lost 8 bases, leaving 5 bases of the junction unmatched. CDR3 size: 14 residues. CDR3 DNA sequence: TGTGCCAGCCGAGACAGGGCCGGGGCCAACGTCCTGACTTTC. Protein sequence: CASRDRAGANVLTF.

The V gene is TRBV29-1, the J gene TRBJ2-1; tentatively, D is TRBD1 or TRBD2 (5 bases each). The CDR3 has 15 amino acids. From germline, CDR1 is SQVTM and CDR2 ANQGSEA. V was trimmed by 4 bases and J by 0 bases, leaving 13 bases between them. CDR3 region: CSVVKADNSYNEQFF. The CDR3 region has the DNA TGCAGCGTTGTAAAAGCGGACAACTCCTACAATGAGCAGTTCTTC.

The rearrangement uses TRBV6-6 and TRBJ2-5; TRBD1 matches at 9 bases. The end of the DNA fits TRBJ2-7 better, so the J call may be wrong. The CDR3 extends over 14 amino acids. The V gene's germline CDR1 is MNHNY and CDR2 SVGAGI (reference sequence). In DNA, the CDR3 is TGTGCCAGCAGTTACTTCGGGACAGGGAGCGAGCAGTACTTC. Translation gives CASSYFGTGSEQYF.

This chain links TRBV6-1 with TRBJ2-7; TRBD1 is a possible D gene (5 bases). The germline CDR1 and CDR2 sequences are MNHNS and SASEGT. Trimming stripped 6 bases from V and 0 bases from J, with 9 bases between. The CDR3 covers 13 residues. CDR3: CASRGPGSYEQYF. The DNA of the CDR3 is TGTGCCAGCAGGGGGCCGGGCTCCTACGAGCAGTACTTC.

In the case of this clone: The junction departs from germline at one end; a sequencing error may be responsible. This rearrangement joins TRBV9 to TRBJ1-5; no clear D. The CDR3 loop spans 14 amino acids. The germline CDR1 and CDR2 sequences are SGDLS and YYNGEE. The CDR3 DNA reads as TGTGCCAGCAGTTCTTCCGGTTCCAATCGGCCCCAGCATTTT. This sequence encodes CASSSSGSNRPQHF. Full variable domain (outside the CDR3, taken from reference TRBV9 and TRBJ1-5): DSGVTQTPKHLITATGQRVTLRCSPRSGDLSVYWYQQSLDQGLQFLIQYYNGEERAKGNILERFSAQQFPDLHSELNLSSLELGDSALYFCASSSSGSNRPQHFGDGTRLSIL.

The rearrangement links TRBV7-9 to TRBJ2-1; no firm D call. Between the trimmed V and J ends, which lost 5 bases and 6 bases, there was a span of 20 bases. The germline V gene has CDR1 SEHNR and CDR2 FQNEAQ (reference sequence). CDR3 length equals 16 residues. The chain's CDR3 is CASSPSLVPIGNEQFF. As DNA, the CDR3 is TGTGCCAGCAGCCCGAGTCTAGTCCCTATCGGCAATGAGCAGTTCTTC.

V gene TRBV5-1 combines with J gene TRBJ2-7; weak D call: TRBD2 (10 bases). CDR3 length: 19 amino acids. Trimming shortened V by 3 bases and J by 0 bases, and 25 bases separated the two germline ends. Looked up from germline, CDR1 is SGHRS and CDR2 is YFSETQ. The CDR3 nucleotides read TGCGCCAGCAGCTGGGGACAGGGATTGGGACTAGCGACCTCCTACGAGCAGTACTTC. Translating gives CASSWGQGLGLATSYEQYF.

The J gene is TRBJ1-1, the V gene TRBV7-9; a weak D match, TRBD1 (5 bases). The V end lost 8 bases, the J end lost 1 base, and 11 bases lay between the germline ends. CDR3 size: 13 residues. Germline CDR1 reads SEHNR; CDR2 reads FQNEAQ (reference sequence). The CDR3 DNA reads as TGTGCCAGCGGATACGGGGGGAACACTGAAGCTTTCTTT. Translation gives CASGYGGNTEAFF. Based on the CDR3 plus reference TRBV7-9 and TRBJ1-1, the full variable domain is DTGVSQNPRHKITKRGQNVTFRCDPISEHNRLYWYRQTLGQGPEFLTYFQNEAQLEKSRLLSDRFSAERPKGSFSTLEIQRTEQGDSAMYLCASGYGGNTEAFFGQGTRLTVV.

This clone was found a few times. The CDR3 loop reads CASSMLGQGPGNEQFF. The CDR3 bases are TGTGCCAGTAGTATGTTAGGGCAGGGGCCGGGCAATGAGCAGTTCTTC. The gene calls are TRBV19 and TRBJ2-1; possible D gene TRBD1, 6 bases. This CDR3 is built from 16 residues. The V gene's germline CDR1 is LNHDA and CDR2 SQIVND (reference sequence). The V end was cut by 3 bases, the J end by 6 bases, with 18 bases between. The whole variable domain, remainder taken from reference TRBV19 and TRBJ2-1, is DGGITQSPKYLFRKEGQNVTLSCEQNLNHDAMYWYRQDPGQGLRLIYYSQIVNDFQKGDIAEGYSVSREKKESFPLTVTSAQKNPTAFYLCASSMLGQGPGNEQFFGPGTRLTVL.

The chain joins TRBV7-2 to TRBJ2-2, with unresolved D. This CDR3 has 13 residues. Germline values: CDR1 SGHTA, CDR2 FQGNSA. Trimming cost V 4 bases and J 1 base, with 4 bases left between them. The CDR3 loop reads CASSSRNTGELFF. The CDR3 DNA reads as TGTGCCAGCAGCTCCCGGAACACCGGGGAGCTGTTTTTT.

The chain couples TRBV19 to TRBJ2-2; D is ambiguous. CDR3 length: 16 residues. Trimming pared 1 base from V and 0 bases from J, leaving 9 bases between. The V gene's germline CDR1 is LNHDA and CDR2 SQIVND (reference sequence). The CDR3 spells CASSIGERSNTGELFF. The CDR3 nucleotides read TGTGCCAGTAGTATAGGAGAAAGGTCGAACACCGGGGAGCTGTTTTTT.

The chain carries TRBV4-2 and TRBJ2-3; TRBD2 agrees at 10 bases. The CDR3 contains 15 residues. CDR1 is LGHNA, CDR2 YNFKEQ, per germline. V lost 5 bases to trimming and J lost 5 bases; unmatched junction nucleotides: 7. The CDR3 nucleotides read TGTGCCAGCAGCTGGAGCGGGAGGGCAATAGATACGCAGTATTTT. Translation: CASSWSGRAIDTQYF.

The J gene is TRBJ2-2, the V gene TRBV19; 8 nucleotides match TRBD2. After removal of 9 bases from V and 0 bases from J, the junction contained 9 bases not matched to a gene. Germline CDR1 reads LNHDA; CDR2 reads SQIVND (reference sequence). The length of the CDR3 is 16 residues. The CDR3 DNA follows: TGTGCCAGCCAAATCCCGGGACTAGCGAACACCGGGGAGCTGTTTTTT. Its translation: CASQIPGLANTGELFF.

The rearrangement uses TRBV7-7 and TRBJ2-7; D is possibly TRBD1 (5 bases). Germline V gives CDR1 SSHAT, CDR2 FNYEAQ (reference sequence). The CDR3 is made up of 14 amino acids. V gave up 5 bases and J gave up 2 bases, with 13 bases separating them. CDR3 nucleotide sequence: TGTGCCAGCAGCCACCGGAAGGGGCCCTACGAGCAGTACTTC. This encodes CASSHRKGPYEQYF.

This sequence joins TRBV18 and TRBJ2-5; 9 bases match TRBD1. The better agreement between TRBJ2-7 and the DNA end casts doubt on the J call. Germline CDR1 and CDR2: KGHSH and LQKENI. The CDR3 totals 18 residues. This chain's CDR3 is CASSPRVLPGQGRSEQYF. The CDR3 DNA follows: TGTGCCAGCTCACCACGAGTCTTACCGGGACAGGGTCGGAGCGAGCAGTACTTC.

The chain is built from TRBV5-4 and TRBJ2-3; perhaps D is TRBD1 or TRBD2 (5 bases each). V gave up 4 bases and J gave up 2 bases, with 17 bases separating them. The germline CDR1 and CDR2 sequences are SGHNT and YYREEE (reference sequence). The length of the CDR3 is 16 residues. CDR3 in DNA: TGTGCCAGCAGCGTACGAACCGGGGCGGTCACAGATACGCAGTATTTT. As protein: CASSVRTGAVTDTQYF.

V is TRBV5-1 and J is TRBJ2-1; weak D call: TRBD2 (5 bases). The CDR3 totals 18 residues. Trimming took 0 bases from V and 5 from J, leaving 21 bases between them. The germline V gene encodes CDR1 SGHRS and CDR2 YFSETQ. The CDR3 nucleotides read TGCGCCAGCAGCTTGGCGGGATACCGCCGGGAACTTAACAATGAGCAGTTCTTC. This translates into CASSLAGYRRELNNEQFF.

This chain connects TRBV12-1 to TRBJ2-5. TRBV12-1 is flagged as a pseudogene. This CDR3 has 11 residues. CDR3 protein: CASILTETQYF. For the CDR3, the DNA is TGTGCCAGCATCCTCACGGAGACCCAGTACTTC.

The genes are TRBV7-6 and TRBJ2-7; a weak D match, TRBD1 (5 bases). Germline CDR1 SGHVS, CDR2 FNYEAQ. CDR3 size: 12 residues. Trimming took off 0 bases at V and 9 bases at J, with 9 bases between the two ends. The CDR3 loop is CASSLAQGRQYF. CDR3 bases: TGTGCCAGCAGCTTAGCGCAGGGTAGGCAGTACTTC.

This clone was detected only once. The CDR3, as DNA: TGCGCCAGCAGCACTAGGACTAGCGGGCCCTCCTACGAGCAGTACTTC. Translation: CASSTRTSGPSYEQYF. The rearrangement links TRBV4-1 to TRBJ2-7; the match to TRBD2 covers 11 bases. V was pared by 5 bases and J by 0 bases, with 6 bases of the junction left unmatched. CDR3 length: 16 residues. Germline-derived CDR1 and CDR2 are MGHRA and YSYEKL.

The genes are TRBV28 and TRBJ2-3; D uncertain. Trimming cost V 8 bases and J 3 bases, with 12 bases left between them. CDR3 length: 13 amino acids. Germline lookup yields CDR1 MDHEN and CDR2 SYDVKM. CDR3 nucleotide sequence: TGTGCCAGCGTCAATCCCTTTACAGATACGCAGTATTTT. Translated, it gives CASVNPFTDTQYF.